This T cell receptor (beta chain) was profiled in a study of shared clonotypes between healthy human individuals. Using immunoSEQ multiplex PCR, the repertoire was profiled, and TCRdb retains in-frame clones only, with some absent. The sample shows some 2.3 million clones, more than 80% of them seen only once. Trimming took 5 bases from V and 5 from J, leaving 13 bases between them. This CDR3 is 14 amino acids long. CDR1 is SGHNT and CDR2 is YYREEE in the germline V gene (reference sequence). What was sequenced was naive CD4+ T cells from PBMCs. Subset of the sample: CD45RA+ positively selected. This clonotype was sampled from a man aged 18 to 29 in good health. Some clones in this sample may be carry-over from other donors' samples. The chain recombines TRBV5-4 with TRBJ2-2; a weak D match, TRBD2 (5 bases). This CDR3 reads CASRSGVVTGELFF. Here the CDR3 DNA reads TGTGCCAGCAGATCCGGGGTGGTGACCGGGGAGCTGTTTTTT.